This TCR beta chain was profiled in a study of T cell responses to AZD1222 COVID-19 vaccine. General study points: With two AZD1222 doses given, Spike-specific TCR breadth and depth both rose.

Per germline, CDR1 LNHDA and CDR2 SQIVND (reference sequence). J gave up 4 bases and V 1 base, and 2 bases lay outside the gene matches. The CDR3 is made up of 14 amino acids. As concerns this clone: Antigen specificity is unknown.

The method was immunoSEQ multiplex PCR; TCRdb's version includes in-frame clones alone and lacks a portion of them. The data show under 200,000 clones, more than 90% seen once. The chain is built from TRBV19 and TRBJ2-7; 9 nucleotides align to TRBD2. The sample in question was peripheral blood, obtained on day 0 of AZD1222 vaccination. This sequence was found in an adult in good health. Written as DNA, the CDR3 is TGTGCCAGTAGTATAGCTAGCGGGGAATACGAGCAGTACTTC. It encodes CASSIASGEYEQYF.